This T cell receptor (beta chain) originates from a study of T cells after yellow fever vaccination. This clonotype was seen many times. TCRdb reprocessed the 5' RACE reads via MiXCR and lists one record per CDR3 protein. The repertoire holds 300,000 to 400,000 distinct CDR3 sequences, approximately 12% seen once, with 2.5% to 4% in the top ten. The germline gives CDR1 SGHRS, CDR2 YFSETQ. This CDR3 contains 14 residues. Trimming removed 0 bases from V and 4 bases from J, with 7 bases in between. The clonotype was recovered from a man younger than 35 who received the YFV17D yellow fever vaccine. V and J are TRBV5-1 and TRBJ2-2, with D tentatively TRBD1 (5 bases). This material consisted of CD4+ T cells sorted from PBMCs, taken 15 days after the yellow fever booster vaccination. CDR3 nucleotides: TGCGCCAGCAGCTTGGGAAGGGGCACCGGGGAGCTGTTTTTT. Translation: CASSLGRGTGELFF.